This entry describes one T cell receptor beta chain. Its antigen is not identified. Oncomine TCR Beta short-read sequencing was applied to DNA from cultured CD4+ T cells. TCRdb processed the PCR reads anew with MiXCR; each CDR3 protein has one entry. The sample has around 15,000 distinct CDR3 sequences; less than 25% are singletons. This record belongs to a study of vaccination and CD4 T cells after COVID-19. This sample's treatment: roughly 10-day PBMC culture with coronavirus spike peptide pools or control peptides (ViraFEST assay). After being plated at roughly 2.2 million per well, PBMCs were cultured with about 9.1 IU/ml IL-2 and around 9.7 ug/ml peptide pools. This receptor was taken from a human donor who received a COVID-19 vaccine. Sequences were derived from CD4+ T cells from blood, cultured in vitro, sampled before SARS-CoV-2 vaccination.

This CDR3 reads CASSPWDLTDTQYF. CDR3 bases: TGTGCCAGCAGCCCCTGGGATCTCACAGATACGCAGTATTTT. The chain combines TRBV7-4 with TRBJ2-3; D is ambiguous. The V gene's germline CDR1 is SGHVT and CDR2 SQSDAQ. Trimming removed 5 bases from V and 2 bases from J, with 11 bases in between. The CDR3 runs to 14 residues.